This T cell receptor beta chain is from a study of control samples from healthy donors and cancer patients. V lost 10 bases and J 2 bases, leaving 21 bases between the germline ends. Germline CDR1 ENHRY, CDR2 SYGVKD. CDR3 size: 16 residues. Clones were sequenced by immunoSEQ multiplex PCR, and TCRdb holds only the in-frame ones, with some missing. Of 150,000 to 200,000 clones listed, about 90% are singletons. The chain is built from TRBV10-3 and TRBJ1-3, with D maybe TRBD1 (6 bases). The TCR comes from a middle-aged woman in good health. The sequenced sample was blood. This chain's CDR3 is CASGESQGSAGNTIYF. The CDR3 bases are TGTGCCAGCGGGGAAAGCCAGGGGTCGGCTGGAAACACCATATATTTT.